The 13 T cell receptor beta chains below all came from one sample that was sequenced in a study of chemoradiotherapy in HPV16-positive cancers. Sequencing used immunoSEQ multiplex PCR; TCRdb keeps in-frame clones, though not all of them. Counted here are approximately 15,000 clones, approximately 74% occurring once; the ten biggest clones make up roughly a tenth. Collection of the sample occurred from a patient who underwent chemoradiotherapy. These receptor sequences come from a human donor with HPV-associated anogenital cancer.

The rearrangement links TRBV6-5 to TRBJ1-6; 9 nucleotides match TRBD1. V lost 0 bases to trimming and J lost 11 bases; unmatched junction nucleotides: 5. The germline CDR1 and CDR2 sequences are MNHEY and SVGAGI. The CDR3 loop spans 15 amino acids. CDR3 sequence (DNA): TGTGCCAGCAGTTACTCGGGACAGGGAAAACCACCCCTCCACTTT. Amino acid sequence: CASSYSGQGKPPLHF.

The V call is TRBV29-1, the J call TRBJ2-3; 7 bases line up with TRBD1. Trimming removed 6 bases from V and 4 bases from J; junction bases left unmatched: 7. Germline CDR1 is SQVTM and CDR2 is ANQGSEA. The CDR3 consists of 13 residues. Here the CDR3 reads CSVARDSSDTQYF. Here the CDR3 DNA reads TGCAGCGTAGCCCGGGACAGTTCAGATACGCAGTATTTT.

This chain links TRBV28 with TRBJ2-3; 13 bases line up with TRBD2. Trimming took 6 bases from V and 6 from J; bases not matched to a gene: 6. This CDR3 has 15 residues. Germline V gives CDR1 MDHEN, CDR2 SYDVKM. The CDR3 protein is CASSQGLAGADTQYF. CDR3 sequence (DNA): TGTGCCAGCAGCCAAGGACTAGCGGGAGCGGATACGCAGTATTTT.

The V call is TRBV18, the J call TRBJ1-5; D remains ambiguous. CDR1 is KGHSH and CDR2 is LQKENI in the germline V gene. The V and J ends lost 2 bases and 3 bases respectively, with 11 bases between them. This CDR3 comprises 15 residues. CDR3 nucleotide sequence: TGTGCCAGCTCACCATACGGGCAGACCAATCAGCCCCAGCATTTT. Residues: CASSPYGQTNQPQHF.

There are a few counts of this clone. The V call is TRBV6-1, the J call TRBJ1-5; no reliable D call. V was trimmed by 1 base and J by 4 bases, leaving 2 bases between them. The CDR3 is 12 amino acids. The V gene's germline CDR1 is MNHNS and CDR2 SASEGT. CDR3 nucleotides: TGTGCCAGCAGTGAAGGGAATCAGCCCCAGCATTTT. The encoded protein is CASSEGNQPQHF.

CDR3 nucleotide sequence: TGTGCCAGCAGCCTCGATGGGGTGGGGGGCTACACCTTC. Translated: CASSLDGVGGYTF. The chain recombines TRBV5-6 with TRBJ1-2; D not resolved. Germline loops: CDR1 SGHDT, CDR2 YYEEEE. With 4 bases removed from V and 8 bases from J, the gap between germline ends came to 15 bases. This CDR3 has 13 amino acids.

This chain joins TRBV13 and TRBJ2-3, with D perhaps matching TRBD2 (6 bases). Per the germline V gene, CDR1 is PRHDT and CDR2 is FYEKMQ (reference sequence). The CDR3 sequence is 14 residues long. The V gene lost 7 bases and the J gene lost 3 bases, with 14 bases spanning the gap. The CDR3 region is CASNIRELTDTQYF. For the CDR3, the DNA is TGTGCCAGCAATATCCGGGAGCTGACAGATACGCAGTATTTT. Full variable domain (outside the CDR3, taken from reference TRBV13 and TRBJ2-3): AAGVIQSPRHLIKEKRETATLKCYPIPRHDTVYWYQQGPGQDPQFLISFYEKMQSDKGSIPDRFSAQQFSDYHSELNMSSLELGDSALYFCASNIRELTDTQYFGPGTRLTVL.

The chain links TRBV10-2 to TRBJ1-6; D might be TRBD1 (6 bases). Trimming pared 7 bases from V and 9 bases from J, leaving 13 bases between. CDR3 length: 13 amino acids. Per the germline V gene, CDR1 is WSHSY and CDR2 is SAAADI. The CDR3 sequence: CASKDSTTSPLHF. The CDR3 DNA sequence: TGCGCCAGCAAGGACAGCACGACTTCACCCCTCCACTTT.

CDR3 loop: CASSLSTGGGYGYTF. The CDR3 nucleotides are TGTGCCAGCAGCTTAAGCACAGGGGGTGGCTATGGCTACACCTTC. V is TRBV11-3 and J is TRBJ1-2; 8 nucleotides line up with TRBD1. This CDR3 is built from 15 residues. Germline trimming cut 2 bases from V and 4 bases from J; bases unmatched to any gene: 6. Germline V lookup: CDR1 SGHNT, CDR2 YENEEA.

Here the CDR3 DNA reads TGTGCCAGCAGCTTAGCAAGACAGCGCAATCAGCCCCAGCATTTT. Amino acids: CASSLARQRNQPQHF. V is TRBV7-8 and J is TRBJ1-5; TRBD1 might be the D (5 bases). The V and J ends lost 0 bases and 2 bases respectively, with 8 bases between them. Looked up from germline, CDR1 is SGHVS and CDR2 is FQNEAQ. The CDR3 spans 15 residues. The full variable domain, in which reference TRBV7-8 and TRBJ1-5 provide the parts outside the CDR3, is GAGVSQSPRYKVAKRGQDVALRCDPISGHVSLFWYQQALGQGPEFLTYFQNEAQLDKSGLPSDRFFAERPEGSVSTLKIQRTQQEDSAVYLCASSLARQRNQPQHFGDGTRLSIL.

V gene TRBV9 combines with J gene TRBJ2-3; 9 nucleotides line up with TRBD2. CDR1 and CDR2 (germline): SGDLS, YYNGEE. Germline trimming cut 0 bases from V and 5 bases from J; bases unmatched to any gene: 4. The CDR3 is 15 amino acids. This CDR3 is CASSVVAGEVDTQYF. In nucleotides, the CDR3 is TGTGCCAGCAGCGTAGTAGCGGGAGAGGTAGATACGCAGTATTTT.

The V call is TRBV9, the J call TRBJ2-5, with D maybe TRBD2 (5 bases). The J call may be mistaken, given a closer DNA end match to TRBJ2-7. CDR1 SGDLS and CDR2 YYNGEE come from the germline V gene. This CDR3 is 15 amino acids long. Written as DNA, the CDR3 is TGTGCCAGCAGCGGAGTGAGGGCCGAGGTCTACGAGCAGTACTTC. It encodes CASSGVRAEVYEQYF.

This rearrangement joins TRBV5-1 to TRBJ2-7; TRBD1 might be the D (6 bases). The CDR3 is 12 residues long. Germline loops: CDR1 SGHRS, CDR2 YFSETQ. Trimming shortened V by 0 bases and J by 6 bases, and 7 bases separated the two germline ends. CDR3: CASSLGGGEQYF. CDR3 coding DNA: TGCGCCAGCAGCTTGGGAGGGGGCGAGCAGTACTTC.